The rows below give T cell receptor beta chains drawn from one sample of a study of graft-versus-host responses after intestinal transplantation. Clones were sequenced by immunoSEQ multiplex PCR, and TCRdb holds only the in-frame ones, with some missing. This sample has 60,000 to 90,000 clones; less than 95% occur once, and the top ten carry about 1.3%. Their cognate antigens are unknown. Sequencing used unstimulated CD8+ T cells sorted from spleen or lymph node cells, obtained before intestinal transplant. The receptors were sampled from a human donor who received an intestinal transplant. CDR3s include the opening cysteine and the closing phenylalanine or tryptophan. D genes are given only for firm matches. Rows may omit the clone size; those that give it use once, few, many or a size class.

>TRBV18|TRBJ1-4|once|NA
CASFPGLGGKLFF
TGTGCCAGCTTCCCCGGACTCGGAGGAAAACTGTTTTTT
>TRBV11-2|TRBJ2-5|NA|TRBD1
CASRTPGGYETQYF
TGTGCCAGCAGAACCCCAGGGGGCTACGAGACCCAGTACTTC
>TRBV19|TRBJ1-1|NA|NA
CASSIGGNTEAFF
TGTGCCAGTAGTATAGGGGGCAACACTGAAGCTTTCTTT
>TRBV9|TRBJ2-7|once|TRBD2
CASSVGTYPGGEQYF
TGTGCCAGCAGCGTAGGGACATACCCGGGGGGCGAGCAGTACTTC
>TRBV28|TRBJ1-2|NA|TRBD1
CASSLFQGGYGYTF
TGTGCCAGCAGTTTATTCCAGGGGGGCTATGGCTACACCTTC
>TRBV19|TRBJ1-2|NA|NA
CASSIGRQDYGYTF
TGTGCCAGTAGTATAGGAAGACAGGACTATGGCTACACCTTC
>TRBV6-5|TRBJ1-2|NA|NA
CASSYGQAYGYTF
TGTGCCAGCAGTTACGGGCAGGCCTATGGCTACACCTTC
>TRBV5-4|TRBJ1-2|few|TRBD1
CASSGETGNGYTF
TGTGCCAGCAGCGGGGAGACAGGGAATGGCTACACCTTC
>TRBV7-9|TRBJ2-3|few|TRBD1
CASSLFKQGAVDTQYF
TGTGCCAGCAGCTTATTTAAGCAGGGGGCCGTAGATACGCAGTATTTT
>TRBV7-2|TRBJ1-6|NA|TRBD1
CASSPPTGLGSPLHF
TGTGCCAGCAGCCCCCCGACAGGGCTTGGGTCACCCCTCCACTTT
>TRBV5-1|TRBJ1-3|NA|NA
CASSPDDRSSGNTIYF
TGCGCCAGCAGCCCCGATGACAGGAGCTCTGGAAACACCATATATTTT